Below are 30 T cell receptor beta chains sequenced from a single sample in a study of shared clonotypes between healthy human individuals. The protocol was immunoSEQ multiplex PCR, while the TCRdb copy is restricted to in-frame clones and leaves out a portion. This sample has roughly 2.6 million clones, with around nine tenths found just once. Sequencing was done on a sample of naive CD4+ T cells sorted from blood. Subset noted: CD45RA+ positively selected. The receptors originated from a man aged 18 to 35 in good health.

The V call is TRBV7-2, the J call TRBJ1-1; the D is unclear. V dropped 5 bases and J dropped 1 base, with 8 bases sitting between them. In germline, CDR1 is SGHTA, CDR2 FQGNSA. CDR3 length: 13 residues. The DNA of the CDR3 is TGTGCCAGCAGCGGAGGCCCGAACACTGAAGCTTTCTTT. Translating gives CASSGGPNTEAFF.

This clone has just a few counts. The chain is built from TRBV30 and TRBJ1-5; D might be TRBD1 (6 bases). The CDR3 loop spans 14 amino acids. Germline V gives CDR1 GTSNPN, CDR2 SVGIG (reference sequence). Deletions cut 3 bases from V and 1 base from J, with 10 bases between. The CDR3 sequence: CAWRPGGSNQPQHF. CDR3 in DNA: TGTGCCTGGAGGCCGGGGGGCAGCAATCAGCCCCAGCATTTT.

The genes are TRBV5-4 and TRBJ1-4; 8 positions match TRBD1. V shed 4 bases and J 7 bases; nucleotides not matched to a gene: 12. Per germline, CDR1 SGHNT and CDR2 YYREEE (reference sequence). The CDR3 runs to 16 residues. In DNA, the CDR3 is TGTGCCAGCAGCAGGGGCCCGGACAGGGCGGGTGAAAAACTGTTTTTT. It yields the protein CASSRGPDRAGEKLFF.

In DNA, the CDR3 is TGCGCCAGCAGCTTGGAACCCGGGGGCCGGAACTATAATTCACCCCTCCACTTT. It yields the protein CASSLEPGGRNYNSPLHF. The chain joins TRBV5-1 to TRBJ1-6, with D possibly TRBD1 on 6 matching bases. Germline V gene data show CDR1 as SGHRS and CDR2 as YFSETQ. Trimming removed 0 bases at V and 3 bases at J, with 16 bases between. The CDR3 totals 18 residues.

This sequence joins TRBV7-2 and TRBJ1-1; D is possibly TRBD1 (6 bases). The length of the CDR3 is 16 residues. The germline CDR1 and CDR2 sequences are SGHTA and FQGNSA. V lost 1 base to trimming and J lost 4 bases, with 16 bases between them. CDR3 amino acids: CASSLVHRAASTEAFF. CDR3 DNA: TGTGCCAGCAGCTTAGTTCACAGGGCGGCCAGCACTGAAGCTTTCTTT.

The chain links TRBV29-1 to TRBJ2-1, with a possible D match to TRBD1 (5 bases). Germline lookup yields CDR1 SQVTM and CDR2 ANQGSEA. Trimming cost V 7 bases and J 6 bases, with 13 bases left between them. The CDR3 spans 12 residues. The CDR3 DNA follows: TGCAGCGCAGAAAGACAGCCCAATGAGCAGTTCTTC. As protein: CSAERQPNEQFF.

The V gene is TRBV5-6, the J gene TRBJ2-7, with 7 bases identical to TRBD2. The CDR3 covers 12 residues. The V and J ends lost 7 bases and 6 bases, in that order; junction bases with no gene match: 7. Germline lookup yields CDR1 SGHDT and CDR2 YYEEEE. CDR3 residues: CASSGRVGEQYF. In DNA form, the CDR3 reads TGTGCCAGCTCGGGGAGGGTAGGCGAGCAGTACTTC.

This clone was detected once. The chain links TRBV7-8 to TRBJ2-5; TRBD1 aligns across 11 bases. V lost 7 bases, J lost 4 bases, and 14 bases stayed unmatched. CDR3 length equals 17 residues. From germline, CDR1 is SGHVS and CDR2 FQNEAQ. This chain's CDR3 is CASTGTGTGGLGETQYF. CDR3 DNA sequence: TGTGCCAGCACCGGAACGGGGACAGGGGGTTTAGGAGAGACCCAGTACTTC. Full variable domain (rest looked up from reference TRBV7-8 and TRBJ2-5): GAGVSQSPRYKVAKRGQDVALRCDPISGHVSLFWYQQALGQGPEFLTYFQNEAQLDKSGLPSDRFFAERPEGSVSTLKIQRTQQEDSAVYLCASTGTGTGGLGETQYFGPGTRLLVL.

The genes are TRBV7-9 and TRBJ2-7; 8 bases are a match to TRBD2. The CDR3 length is 15 residues. The V segment lost 3 bases and the J segment 3 bases; nucleotides outside the gene matches: 7. Germline-derived CDR1 and CDR2 are SEHNR and FQNEAQ (reference sequence). CDR3 in DNA: TGTGCCAGCAGCTTGCGCCCGGGAGGGCACTACGAGCAGTACTTC. Translating it yields CASSLRPGGHYEQYF.

The chain carries TRBV18 and TRBJ1-3; TRBD1 might be the D (6 bases). This CDR3 contains 17 residues. Germline CDR1 is KGHSH and CDR2 is LQKENI. The V end was cut by 3 bases, the J end by 0 bases, with 15 bases between. The DNA for the CDR3 is TGTGCCAGCTCACCTTTTCAGGGGACGAGCTCTGGAAACACCATATATTTT. It specifies CASSPFQGTSSGNTIYF.

The genes are TRBV7-6 and TRBJ1-5; no reliable D call. The CDR3 extends over 14 amino acids. V shed 3 bases and J shed 1 base, with 7 bases lying between them. The germline V gene encodes CDR1 SGHVS and CDR2 FNYEAQ. Written as DNA, the CDR3 is TGTGCCAGCAGCTTTGGTGCGAGCAATCAGCCCCAGCATTTT. As protein: CASSFGASNQPQHF.

This clone was seen only once. V is TRBV6-1 and J is TRBJ1-5; possibly TRBD1 for D (5 bases). This CDR3 has 16 residues. Germline assignment: CDR1 MNHNS and CDR2 SASEGT. V lost 2 bases to trimming and J lost 5 bases, with 16 bases between them. CDR3 nucleotide sequence: TGTGCCAGCAGTGAAAGGCTGGGGGTCGGACATCAGCCCCAGCATTTT. Protein product: CASSERLGVGHQPQHF.

The rearrangement uses TRBV11-2 and TRBJ2-2; D is perhaps TRBD2 (6 bases). CDR1 SGHAT and CDR2 FQNNGV come from the germline V gene. The germline V and J ends were trimmed by 1 base and 3 bases, with 9 bases remaining between them. The CDR3 runs 15 residues. CDR3 DNA sequence: TGTGCCAGCAGCTTAGTTGGGGGGTACACCGGGGAGCTGTTTTTT. The encoded protein is CASSLVGGYTGELFF.

The chain recombines TRBV5-6 with TRBJ2-1; D uncertain. Germline V gene data show CDR1 as SGHDT and CDR2 as YYEEEE. V was shortened by 2 bases and J by 4 bases, with 13 bases between the two germline ends. The CDR3 is 15 amino acids. The CDR3 nucleotides are TGTGCCAGCAGCTTTCAGTACCCCAGGTACAATGAGCAGTTCTTC. This translates into CASSFQYPRYNEQFF.

This clone was observed a single time. The V gene is TRBV4-3, the J gene TRBJ1-1, with a tentative D call TRBD1 (5 bases). The CDR3 runs to 17 residues. Germline V gene sequence: CDR1 LGHNA, CDR2 YSLEER. Trimming shortened V by 0 bases and J by 1 base, and 15 bases separated the two germline ends. The CDR3 loop reads CASSQDLNRQPNTEAFF. DNA for the CDR3: TGCGCCAGCAGCCAAGATCTCAATAGACAGCCGAACACTGAAGCTTTCTTT.

The V call is TRBV14, the J call TRBJ1-5; a weak D match, TRBD1 (6 bases). CDR1 is SGHDN, CDR2 FVKESK, per germline. The CDR3 runs to 16 residues. V shed 1 base and J shed 6 bases, with 16 bases lying between them. CDR3 DNA sequence: TGTGCCAGCAGCCAAGTAATCTGGGCACAGGGTCAGCCCCAGCATTTT. It translates to CASSQVIWAQGQPQHF.

The chain employs TRBV28 and TRBJ1-5, with no clear D. The CDR3 is 16 residues long. The germline gives CDR1 MDHEN, CDR2 SYDVKM. V was trimmed by 2 bases and J by 2 bases, leaving 13 bases between them. As DNA, the CDR3 is TGTGCCAGCAGTTTAGAGCCAAAACTGGGCAATCAGCCCCAGCATTTT. Translating it yields CASSLEPKLGNQPQHF.

The chain links TRBV29-1 to TRBJ2-3; D assignment may be TRBD1 or TRBD2 (5 bases each). The CDR3 spans 14 residues. V was trimmed by 5 bases and J by 4 bases, leaving 16 bases between them. Germline V lookup: CDR1 SQVTM, CDR2 ANQGSEA. This CDR3 is CSVRSGLGADTQYF. CDR3 in DNA: TGCAGCGTTCGGAGCGGCCTGGGGGCAGATACGCAGTATTTT.

The chain carries TRBV13 and TRBJ2-4; D may correspond to TRBD1 or TRBD2 (5 bases each). This CDR3 region has 17 residues. Trimming removed 1 base at V and 0 bases at J, with 13 bases between. Germline V gives CDR1 PRHDT, CDR2 FYEKMQ (reference sequence). The CDR3 DNA reads TGTGCCAGCAGCTTAGCGGTAAGGGACCTAGCCAAAAACATTCAGTACTTC. Translating gives CASSLAVRDLAKNIQYF. Complete variable domain (other parts from reference TRBV13 and TRBJ2-4): AAGVIQSPRHLIKEKRETATLKCYPIPRHDTVYWYQQGPGQDPQFLISFYEKMQSDKGSIPDRFSAQQFSDYHSELNMSSLELGDSALYFCASSLAVRDLAKNIQYFGAGTRLSVL.

Turning to this clone: At the DNA level, this CDR3 is encoded by other sequences in the same sample as well. The rearrangement links TRBV7-2 to TRBJ1-2; perhaps TRBD1 as D (6 bases). V was shortened by 1 base and J by 4 bases, with 10 bases between the two germline ends. The CDR3 is 14 amino acids. Germline loops: CDR1 SGHTA, CDR2 FQGNSA. The CDR3 protein is CASSLVGGGYGYTF. CDR3 sequence (DNA): TGTGCCAGCAGCTTAGTCGGGGGCGGCTATGGCTACACCTTC.

The chain has TRBV7-9 and TRBJ2-1; D not resolved. The CDR3 runs 11 residues. Trimming removed 4 bases from V and 8 bases from J, with 6 bases in between. Germline CDR1 is SEHNR and CDR2 is FQNEAQ (reference sequence). The CDR3 spells CASSSVDEQFF. The DNA of the CDR3 is TGTGCCAGCAGCTCCGTCGATGAGCAGTTCTTC.

J is TRBJ1-2 and V is TRBV30; 8 nucleotides align to TRBD1. V gave up 0 bases and J gave up 11 bases; unmatched junction bases: 11. The CDR3 covers 14 residues. CDR1 is GTSNPN, CDR2 SVGIG, per germline (reference sequence). CDR3 sequence: CAWSVVGQGAGYTF. The CDR3 DNA is TGTGCCTGGAGTGTCGTCGGGCAGGGGGCTGGTTACACCTTC. Supplemented by reference TRBV30 and TRBJ1-2, the full variable domain reads SQTIHQWPATLVQPVGSPLSLECTVEGTSNPNLYWYRQAAGRGLQLLFYSVGIGQISSEVPQNLSASRPQDRQFILSSKKLLLSDSGFYLCAWSVVGQGAGYTFGSGTRLTVV.

The chain is built from TRBV12-5 and TRBJ1-5; 9 bases are a match to TRBD1. CDR1 and CDR2 (germline): LGHNT, FRNRAP. This CDR3 contains 16 residues. V dropped 5 bases and J dropped 2; count of bases not matched to a gene: 7. The CDR3 nucleotides are TGTGCTAGTGGTCTAGGGGACAGGGTAGGCAATCAGCCCCAGCATTTT. Its protein is CASGLGDRVGNQPQHF.

As for this clone: The same CDR3 arises from other DNA sequences in this sample as well. This chain joins TRBV7-2 and TRBJ1-5; the D gene is possibly TRBD1 (5 bases). The CDR3 contains 13 residues. Germline V gene sequence: CDR1 SGHTA, CDR2 FQGNSA. V was pared by 3 bases and J by 2 bases, with 5 bases between. Written as DNA, the CDR3 is TGTGCCAGCAGCTTGACAGGCAATCAGCCCCAGCATTTT. It encodes CASSLTGNQPQHF.

The genes are TRBV4-3 and TRBJ2-1; D gene uncertain. V lost 0 bases to trimming and J lost 9 bases, with 12 bases between them. The CDR3 is 14 residues long. Germline lookup yields CDR1 LGHNA and CDR2 YSLEER. Here the CDR3 DNA reads TGCGCCAGCAGCCAAGAAAGGAGCTTCGGTGAGCAGTTCTTC. The encoded protein is CASSQERSFGEQFF.

The rearrangement links TRBV19 to TRBJ1-5, with no clear D. Germline V CDR1 and CDR2: LNHDA, SQIVND (reference sequence). The CDR3 is 13 amino acids. Between the trimmed V and J ends, which lost 4 bases and 5 bases, there was a span of 9 bases. The CDR3 protein is CASSNFRDQPQHF. The CDR3 nucleotides are TGTGCCAGTAGTAACTTTAGGGATCAGCCCCAGCATTTT.

The rearrangement uses TRBV19 and TRBJ1-2; D remains ambiguous. The germline CDR1 and CDR2 sequences are LNHDA and SQIVND (reference sequence). Trimming shortened V by 5 bases and J by 8 bases, and 12 bases separated the two germline ends. CDR3 length equals 12 residues. CDR3 residues: CASSPMTGGYTF. CDR3 bases: TGTGCCAGTAGTCCAATGACGGGAGGCTACACCTTC. The entire variable domain, with the rest obtained from reference TRBV19 and TRBJ1-2, is as follows: DGGITQSPKYLFRKEGQNVTLSCEQNLNHDAMYWYRQDPGQGLRLIYYSQIVNDFQKGDIAEGYSVSREKKESFPLTVTSAQKNPTAFYLCASSPMTGGYTFGSGTRLTVV.

The rearrangement joins TRBV5-6 to TRBJ2-2, with D possibly being TRBD1 (6 bases). This CDR3 spans 19 amino acids. Trimming stripped 6 bases from V and 3 bases from J, with 27 bases between. CDR1 is SGHDT and CDR2 is YYEEEE in the germline V gene. This chain's CDR3 is CASIKEGYEGDEDTGELFF. CDR3 nucleotide sequence: TGTGCCAGCATCAAAGAGGGCTATGAGGGGGACGAGGACACCGGGGAGCTGTTTTTT.

The chain joins TRBV4-3 to TRBJ2-2; 7 nucleotides agree with TRBD1. The CDR3 consists of 16 residues. V shed 6 bases and J 4 bases; nucleotides not matched to a gene: 11. CDR1 is LGHNA and CDR2 is YSLEER in the germline V gene. CDR3 bases: TGCGCCAGCAGTCCCCAGGGGGAAGGGGGCACCGGGGAGCTGTTTTTT. Amino acid sequence: CASSPQGEGGTGELFF.

The J gene is TRBJ2-2, the V gene TRBV7-2; D gene uncertain. Trimming took 5 bases from V and 4 from J, leaving 8 bases between them. CDR1 is SGHTA, CDR2 FQGNSA, per germline. This CDR3 has 13 residues. CDR3 protein: CASSKVGTGELFF. The CDR3, as DNA: TGTGCCAGCAGCAAAGTGGGCACCGGGGAGCTGTTTTTT.